This TCR beta chain was recorded in a study of blood T cell repertoires in COVID-19 (dated by TCRdb to 2019 to 2021). At the level of the whole study: Samples covering the acute and convalescent phases of COVID-19 were provided by collaborators in the United States, Italy and Spain. HLA class I and class II types, where available, came from metadata supplied by the sample provider rather than from assay-based typing. Samples were obtained from the ongoing ImmuneRACE study (first 160 participants) and from 1,254 subjects provided by 6 global collaborators. A de-identified subject ID, COVID-19 status, age in years and sex were almost always included in the sample metadata. Deeply sampled blood TCRbeta repertoires from subjects exposed to, actively infected with, or recovered from COVID-19 were included in the dataset. The repertoires were released in a freely available public database intended as a resource for research on the immune response to SARS-CoV-2. The material from the prospective study consisted of cDNA or gDNA derived from T cells, B-cell-depleted T cells, or PBMCs.

The collaborating institutions used their own protocols to collect whole blood in K2EDTA tubes. For TCRbeta analysis, collaborators shipped samples as frozen whole blood, isolated PBMCs, or DNA extracted from either of those sample types. The immunoSEQ Assay, a bias-controlled multiplex PCR, was used to amplify TCRbeta CDR3 regions from genomic DNA. In the source study's methods: Within the assay, amplification of reference gene primers was used to estimate how many nucleated cells each sample contained. To quantify the absolute abundance of each unique TCRbeta CDR3 rearrangement, sequence reads were collapsed and filtered. For each sample, productive Simpson clonality was calculated by taking the square root of Simpson's diversity index across productive rearrangements. TCRdb mirrors the immuneACCESS table, restricted to in-frame sequences. Some clones are absent from its copies; in checked studies, under half trace to an unresolved V gene, and the reason for the others is unknown. The DNA gave D and trimming, while V, J and clone size come from that table. Across this sample there are over 350,000 clones, with more than 85% seen only once. The ten largest make up about 4.3% of the sample.

Paper-wide results and their limitations: How much clinical and demographic metadata was included differed by source and by participant, and the metadata was provided uncurated.

Per the germline V gene (reference sequence), GTSNPN is the CDR1 and SVGIG is the CDR2. Deletion took 0 bases off V and 0 bases off J, with a span of 11 bases between the germline ends. Counted from cysteine to phenylalanine, this CDR3 has 15 amino acids. Solely the CDR3 DNA is kept, with 45 bases framed from the first base. Remarks on this clone: Its cognate antigen has yet to be identified. Base qualities were left out, and no much larger clone turns up one base away.

This sequence was found in a woman younger than 45 with acute or convalescent COVID-19. The sequence joins TRBV30 to TRBJ1-2; the D segment cannot be called with confidence. Sequenced material: peripheral blood. CDR3 reads: CAWSVRRGTNYGYTF. DNA sequence: TGTGCCTGGAGTGTACGGCGGGGAACTAACTATGGCTACACCTTC.